The clone carrying this T cell receptor beta chain was detected many times. The J segment lost 8 bases and the V segment lost 1 base, leaving 9 bases of the junction unmatched. CDR1 and CDR2 from the germline V gene are SGHRS and YFSETQ. The CDR3 totals 15 residues. All patients reached thyroid surgery having received no treatment beforehand. The data originate from a study of metastatic and nonmetastatic thyroid tumors. Study-wide background: Repertoires from blood and tumor or nodule tissue of malignant and benign thyroid patients were compared.

TCRdb re-clonotyped the PCR reads through MiXCR. The table records 20,000 to 30,000 clones, 13% of them present only once. The rearrangement links TRBV5-1 to TRBJ2-1; the match to TRBD2 covers 7 bases. The receptor was isolated from a female donor with papillary thyroid cancer or a benign thyroid nodule (not recorded which). Some clones in this sample may be carry-over from other donors' samples. Sequencing input: blood. For the CDR3, the DNA is TGCGCCAGCAGCTTGCGAACGGGAGGATGGCATGAGCAGTTCTTC. This translates into CASSLRTGGWHEQFF.